This passage covers 21 T cell receptor beta chains from one sample sequenced in a study of blood T cells in healthy people across ages. The authors ran a second PCR of 7 to 11 cycles using a sample-barcoded 5' primer and a J-beta primer mix. Each CDR3 protein is one row after TCRdb ran MiXCR on the 5' RACE reads. This sample has about 800,000 distinct CDR3 sequences; roughly 64% occur once, and the top ten carry roughly 22%. The specimen sequenced was blood. Receptors were obtained from a man aged 25-45 years in good health.

This clonotype was detected a few times. The V and J genes are TRBV7-2 and TRBJ2-3; either TRBD1 or TRBD2 may supply D (6 bases each). With 1 base removed from V and 5 bases from J, the gap between germline ends came to 22 bases. Per germline, CDR1 SGHTA and CDR2 FQGNSA. The CDR3 consists of 18 residues. CDR3 loop: CASSLVGLGGGVVDTQYF. The CDR3 bases are TGTGCCAGCAGCTTAGTGGGATTGGGGGGCGGGGTGGTAGATACGCAGTATTTT.

The chain carries TRBV6-1 and TRBJ2-3, with 12 bases lining up with TRBD2. The germline V gene has CDR1 MNHNS and CDR2 SASEGT. V shed 6 bases, J shed 7 bases, and the junction held 11 bases outside the gene matches. The CDR3 covers 16 residues. CDR3 residues: CASSEVGLAGYNTQYF. The DNA for the CDR3 is TGTGCCAGCAGCGAGGTGGGACTAGCGGGTTATAATACGCAGTATTTT.

In the case of this clonotype: The junction departs from germline at one end; a sequencing error may be responsible. This chain uses TRBV20-1 with TRBJ2-1; a weak D match, TRBD2 (5 bases). CDR3 length equals 12 residues. Germline-derived CDR1 and CDR2 are DFQATT and SNEGSKA (reference sequence). In nucleotides, the CDR3 is TGCAGTACTAGGCCGACTTACAATGAGCAGTTCTTC. As protein: CSTRPTYNEQFF.

V gene TRBV27 combines with J gene TRBJ2-3, with D perhaps matching TRBD1 (6 bases). The CDR3 runs to 17 residues. Germline V lookup: CDR1 MNHEY, CDR2 SMNVEV (reference sequence). V was trimmed by 5 bases and J by 0 bases, leaving 18 bases between them. Here the CDR3 reads CASSPSWTETSTDTQYF. The CDR3 nucleotides read TGTGCCAGCAGTCCGTCTTGGACAGAGACCAGCACAGATACGCAGTATTTT.

The rearrangement joins TRBV29-1 to TRBJ1-2, with 9 bases identical to TRBD1. Trimming cost V 7 bases and J 5 bases; bases outside gene matches: 11. This CDR3 has 14 amino acids. Germline values: CDR1 SQVTM, CDR2 ANQGSEA. CDR3 sequence reads: CSAQGQGARYGYTF. The CDR3 coding sequence is TGCAGCGCGCAGGGACAGGGCGCGCGATATGGCTACACCTTC.

This clonotype was found a few times. The chain combines TRBV25-1 with TRBJ2-7; the D is unclear. Trimming removed 1 base from V and 2 bases from J, with 6 bases in between. The CDR3 covers 13 residues. Germline lookup yields CDR1 MGHDK and CDR2 SYGVNS. This chain's CDR3 is CASSEFFPYEQYF. The DNA for the CDR3 is TGTGCCAGCAGTGAATTCTTTCCCTACGAGCAGTACTTC.

The chain is built from TRBV7-9 and TRBJ2-7; D possibly matches TRBD1 or TRBD2 (5 bases each). Germline lookup yields CDR1 SEHNR and CDR2 FQNEAQ (reference sequence). This CDR3 region has 17 residues. Trimming shortened V by 6 bases and J by 2 bases, and 23 bases separated the two germline ends. The CDR3 is CASRKLSWDQGTYEQYF. CDR3 sequence (DNA): TGTGCCAGCAGGAAGCTTAGTTGGGACCAAGGGACCTACGAGCAGTACTTC.

A few counts support this clonotype. V usage is TRBV10-3 and J usage is TRBJ2-1; D not resolved. The V end lost 5 bases, the J end lost 6 bases, and 14 bases lay between the germline ends. CDR3 length: 14 residues. Germline CDR1 is ENHRY and CDR2 is SYGVKD. CDR3 DNA sequence: TGTGCCATCAGTACGACACAAGAAAGCAATGAGCAGTTCTTC. It encodes CAISTTQESNEQFF.

This chain connects TRBV6-2 or TRBV6-3 to TRBJ2-7; D is uncertain. Trimming took off 6 bases at V and 6 bases at J, with 15 bases between the two ends. The CDR3 sequence is 13 residues long. The V gene's germline CDR1 is MNHEY and CDR2 SVGEGT. Here the CDR3 reads CASSPLARSEQYF. CDR3 nucleotides: TGTGCCAGCAGCCCCCTGGCCCGATCCGAGCAGTACTTC.

This clonotype was recorded a few times. The genes are TRBV18 and TRBJ2-1, with 10 bases that match TRBD2. The CDR3 is 19 residues long. The V segment lost 4 bases and the J segment 5 bases; nucleotides outside the gene matches: 17. Germline values: CDR1 KGHSH, CDR2 LQKENI. The CDR3 region has the DNA TGTGCCAGCTCACTTCCCAGAGTTGTGAGCGGGAGGGCCAACAATGAGCAGTTCTTC. As protein: CASSLPRVVSGRANNEQFF.

V gene TRBV20-1 combines with J gene TRBJ1-2, with 10 bases matching TRBD1. The germline V gene has CDR1 DFQATT and CDR2 SNEGSKA (reference sequence). This CDR3 region has 15 residues. The J segment lost 3 bases and the V segment lost 0 bases, leaving 4 bases of the junction unmatched. This CDR3 is CSARDTDRGDYGYTF. The CDR3 nucleotides are TGCAGTGCTAGAGACACGGACAGGGGGGACTATGGCTACACCTTC.

The gene calls are TRBV7-2 and TRBJ2-7; D possibly corresponds to TRBD1 (7 bases). CDR1 is SGHTA and CDR2 is FQGNSA in the germline V gene. The CDR3 runs to 14 residues. Trimming took off 5 bases at V and 2 bases at J, with 13 bases between the two ends. The CDR3 DNA follows: TGTGCCAGCAGCGCGCAGGGGGGTCCCTACGAGCAGTACTTC. This sequence encodes CASSAQGGPYEQYF.

The chain couples TRBV4-2 to TRBJ2-2; a weak D match, TRBD2 (5 bases). The germline V gene encodes CDR1 LGHNA and CDR2 YNFKEQ. Trimming removed 2 bases at V and 7 bases at J, with 8 bases between. This CDR3 is built from 13 residues. The CDR3 region has the DNA TGTGCCAGCAGCCAAAGCCGGGGCGGGGAGCTGTTTTTT. Its translation: CASSQSRGGELFF.

The rearrangement joins TRBV20-1 to TRBJ2-1; D is unclear. Germline V lookup: CDR1 DFQATT, CDR2 SNEGSKA (reference sequence). V lost 0 bases and J lost 0, with 12 bases in between. The CDR3 consists of 16 residues. The CDR3 coding sequence is TGCAGTGCTAGAGATGCAGCTGAGAGCTCCTACAATGAGCAGTTCTTC. Translated: CSARDAAESSYNEQFF.

The chain is built from TRBV5-1 and TRBJ2-3; D is perhaps TRBD2 (6 bases). This CDR3 is built from 15 residues. Trimming cost V 4 bases and J 0 bases, with 12 bases left between them. CDR1 and CDR2 from the germline V gene are SGHRS and YFSETQ. The CDR3 is CASSPGVMSTDTQYF. DNA for the CDR3: TGCGCCAGCAGCCCGGGAGTAATGAGCACAGATACGCAGTATTTT.

This clonotype was recorded a few times. The chain links TRBV27 to TRBJ2-1, with a tentative D call TRBD2 (6 bases). The tail of the sequence fits TRBJ2-7 better, so the J call may be wrong. The CDR3 totals 15 residues. Germline V lookup: CDR1 MNHEY, CDR2 SMNVEV (reference sequence). The CDR3 loop is CASSLAESSYNEQYF. DNA for the CDR3: TGTGCCAGCAGCTTAGCGGAAAGCTCCTACAATGAGCAGTACTTC.

This clonotype appeared a few times. The chain couples TRBV5-1 to TRBJ2-1; D not certain. Between the trimmed V and J ends, which lost 1 base and 9 bases, there was a span of 14 bases. This CDR3 has 14 residues. Germline assignment: CDR1 SGHRS and CDR2 YFSETQ. This chain's CDR3 is CASSLLAGLSEQFF. For the CDR3, the DNA is TGCGCCAGCAGCTTGCTTGCCGGGTTGAGTGAGCAGTTCTTC. Drawing the rest from reference TRBV5-1 and TRBJ2-1, the complete variable domain is KAGVTQTPRYLIKTRGQQVTLSCSPISGHRSVSWYQQTPGQGLQFLFEYFSETQRNKGNFPGRFSGRQFSNSRSEMNVSTLELGDSALYLCASSLLAGLSEQFFGPGTRLTVL.

The chain joins TRBV6-1 to TRBJ2-3; no firm D call. The CDR3 runs 15 residues. The germline V and J ends were trimmed by 10 bases and 6 bases, with 23 bases remaining between them. Germline CDR1 is MNHNS and CDR2 is SASEGT. CDR3 in amino acids: CAIPTYELSSDTQYF. CDR3 DNA: TGTGCCATCCCGACCTACGAGCTTAGTTCCGATACGCAGTATTTT.

The rearrangement uses TRBV2 and TRBJ2-5; possible D gene TRBD2, 5 bases. There are 13 residues in the CDR3. V lost 5 bases and J lost 3, with 10 bases in between. Germline assignment: CDR1 SNHLY and CDR2 FYNNEI. This chain's CDR3 is CASSPVLEETQYF. CDR3 nucleotide sequence: TGTGCCAGCAGTCCCGTACTAGAAGAGACCCAGTACTTC.

The chain links TRBV25-1 to TRBJ1-2; D is unresolved. CDR1 is MGHDK and CDR2 is SYGVNS in the germline V gene. This CDR3 region has 12 residues. V lost 3 bases and J 8 bases, leaving 10 bases between the germline ends. CDR3 protein: CASSEYGSGYTF. In DNA, the CDR3 is TGTGCCAGCAGTGAGTACGGATCAGGCTACACCTTC.

V gene TRBV25-1 combines with J gene TRBJ1-4, with D possibly TRBD1 on 6 matching bases. The CDR3 sequence is 15 residues long. Germline CDR1 reads MGHDK; CDR2 reads SYGVNS. The germline V and J ends were trimmed by 2 bases and 8 bases, with 15 bases remaining between them. CDR3 nucleotides: TGTGCCAGCAGTGAAAGGAGGGCAGGGGAGGAAAAACTGTTTTTT. This codes for CASSERRAGEEKLFF.